The T cell receptor beta chain under discussion was sequenced for a study of blood T cell repertoires in COVID-19. Looking at the study overall: Acute-phase and convalescent COVID-19 samples originated in the United States, Italy and Spain. T cells, B-cell-depleted T cells, or PBMCs provided the cDNA or gDNA that served as material.

The germline V gene encodes CDR1 ENHRY and CDR2 SYGVKD. The CDR3 sequence is 14 residues long. Trimming took 6 bases from V and 3 from J, leaving 14 bases between them. Original analysis: The assay estimated nucleated cells by amplifying reference gene primers. The table came from immunoSEQ multiplex PCR; TCRdb's copy has only in-frame clones and leaves some out. The V and J calls and clone size come from that table; D and trimming were worked out from the DNA. The repertoire holds approximately 150,000 clones, with roughly nine tenths as singletons. The receptor was isolated from a man in his 60s with active or convalescent COVID-19. The rearrangement uses TRBV10-3 and TRBJ1-2, with D possibly being TRBD1 (6 bases). The sequenced sample was peripheral blood. As DNA, the CDR3 is TGTGCCATCAGGATCCTGACAGGCGACTATGGCTACACCTTC. It is translated as CAIRILTGDYGYTF.